Listed below are T cell receptor beta chains from one sample, sequenced in a study of blood T cell repertoires in COVID-19. Here immunoSEQ multiplex PCR was the method, and the copy in TCRdb shows in-frame clones only, minus some. The sample holds some 150,000 clones, 65% to 90% seen once. Material for sequencing was peripheral blood. The source of these receptors is a woman between 45 and 60 years old in a cohort sampled during active or convalescent COVID-19. CDR3s include the opening cysteine and the closing phenylalanine or tryptophan. Fields, in order: D gene, V gene, J gene, clone size, CDR3 DNA, CDR3 protein. D genes are given only for firm matches. For some rows the clone size is stated as once, few or many, or as a class when expanded; others skip it.

D: TRBD1; V: TRBV6-6; J: TRBJ1-5; size: NA; DNA: TGTGCCAGCAGCCCCAGGGACAGCAGGCGCAATCAGCCCCAGCATTTT; CDR3: CASSPRDSRRNQPQHF
D: NA; V: TRBV15; J: TRBJ1-5; size: NA; DNA: TGTGCCACCAGCAGAGATAGGGGGGGCCTCAGCAATCAGCCCCAGCATTTT; CDR3: CATSRDRGGLSNQPQHF
D: TRBD1; V: TRBV9; J: TRBJ1-4; size: NA; DNA: TGTGCCAGCTCCCCCGGACAGGCGGGCTTTGAAAAACTGTTTTTT; CDR3: CASSPGQAGFEKLFF
D: TRBD2; V: TRBV5-1; J: TRBJ2-3; size: NA; DNA: TGCGCCAGCAGCCAATCCTCTAGCGGGGGGAGCACAGATACGCAGTATTTT; CDR3: CASSQSSSGGSTDTQYF
D: NA; V: TRBV5-1; J: TRBJ2-3; size: NA; DNA: TGCGCCAGCAGCTTGGGTAGTGAGGATACGCAGTATTTT; CDR3: CASSLGSEDTQYF
D: TRBD2; V: TRBV7-9; J: TRBJ2-1; size: NA; DNA: TGTGCCAGCAGCGGGCTAGCGGGGAACCGCTCCTACAATGAGCAGTTCTTC; CDR3: CASSGLAGNRSYNEQFF
D: NA; V: TRBV27; J: TRBJ1-6; size: NA; DNA: TGTGCCAGCAGACTAACAGGCTTGGGGTGGTCACCCCTCCACTTT; CDR3: CASRLTGLGWSPLHF
D: NA; V: TRBV6-5; J: TRBJ2-1; size: NA; DNA: TGTGCCAGCACCTACAGGGCAGAGAATGAGCAGTTCTTC; CDR3: CASTYRAENEQFF
D: NA; V: TRBV12-5; J: TRBJ1-6; size: NA; DNA: TGTGCTAGTGGTTTCGCTCAGGGATTTTCACCCCTCCACTTT; CDR3: CASGFAQGFSPLHF
D: NA; V: TRBV6-5; J: TRBJ1-4; size: NA; DNA: TGTGCCAGCAGTTTTCGTTCCCCCGCAACTAATGAAAAACTGTTTTTT; CDR3: CASSFRSPATNEKLFF
D: NA; V: TRBV6-5; J: TRBJ1-2; size: NA; DNA: TGTGCCAGCAGTTACAGACAGCTCTATGGCTACACCTTC; CDR3: CASSYRQLYGYTF
D: TRBD1; V: TRBV4-1; J: TRBJ1-2; size: few; DNA: TGCGCCAGCAGCCAAGGACAGGGACTGAATGGCTACACCTTC; CDR3: CASSQGQGLNGYTF
D: TRBD1; V: TRBV5-4; J: TRBJ2-7; size: many; DNA: TGTGCCAGCAGCTGGGGGACAGGGGTCGGCTACGAGCAGTACTTC; CDR3: CASSWGTGVGYEQYF
D: NA; V: TRBV19; J: TRBJ1-5; size: NA; DNA: TGTGCCAGTAGTATCCGCGGATCCAATAGCAATCAGCCCCAGCATTTT; CDR3: CASSIRGSNSNQPQHF
D: TRBD1; V: TRBV7-3; J: TRBJ1-1; size: NA; DNA: TGTGCCAGCAGCTTAAACTTACAGGGGAACTTTGTCTTT; CDR3: CASSLNLQGNFVF
D: NA; V: TRBV5-5; J: TRBJ1-2; size: NA; DNA: TGTGCCAGCAGCTTGGGAGCGAACTATGGCTACACCTTC; CDR3: CASSLGANYGYTF
D: TRBD1; V: TRBV18; J: TRBJ1-1; size: NA; DNA: TGTGCCAGCTCAACAAGGACAGGGGGCATAGGCAGCACTGAAGCTTTCTTT; CDR3: CASSTRTGGIGSTEAFF
D: NA; V: TRBV7-3; J: TRBJ2-2; size: NA; DNA: TGTGCCAGCGCCAGATCCAGGACAGACACCGGGGAGCTGTTTTTT; CDR3: CASARSRTDTGELFF
D: NA; V: TRBV29-1; J: TRBJ1-1; size: NA; DNA: TGCAGCGTTGAACTCGGGAGTCGGAACACTGAAGCTTTCTTT; CDR3: CSVELGSRNTEAFF
D: NA; V: TRBV6-5; J: TRBJ2-7; size: NA; DNA: TGTGCCAGCAGGGACACTCGCTGGGGCCCCTACGAGCAGTACTTC; CDR3: CASRDTRWGPYEQYF
D: TRBD1; V: TRBV28; J: TRBJ2-1; size: once; DNA: TGTGCCAGCAGTTGGACGGGACAGGGAGGCAATGAGCAGTTCTTC; CDR3: CASSWTGQGGNEQFF
D: NA; V: TRBV30; J: TRBJ1-5; size: once; DNA: TGTGCCTGGAGTGTACTTGGGGCAGGGGACAATCAGCCCCAGCATTTT; CDR3: CAWSVLGAGDNQPQHF
D: TRBD1; V: TRBV6-5; J: TRBJ1-2; size: NA; DNA: TGTGCCAGCAGTTACTCAAGGACAGGGGAATATGGCTACACCTTC; CDR3: CASSYSRTGEYGYTF
D: NA; V: TRBV28; J: TRBJ1-1; size: once; DNA: TGTGCCAGCAGTTTATATGACAGTAAGCCAACTGAAGCTTTCTTT; CDR3: CASSLYDSKPTEAFF
D: NA; V: TRBV6-5; J: TRBJ1-1; size: once; DNA: TGTGCCAGCAGAACAGGGAGAAGCACTGAAGCTTTCTTT; CDR3: CASRTGRSTEAFF
D: NA; V: TRBV7-2; J: TRBJ2-7; size: NA; DNA: TGTGCCAGCAGCTTAACGGGCGCGGCGCGGGGCCAGAGCGAGCAGTACTTC; CDR3: CASSLTGAARGQSEQYF
D: TRBD1; V: TRBV29-1; J: TRBJ1-1; size: NA; DNA: TGCAGCGTGCCCGGGACAGGGTACACTGAAGCTTTCTTT; CDR3: CSVPGTGYTEAFF
D: TRBD1; V: TRBV4-3; J: TRBJ2-2; size: NA; DNA: TGCGCCAGCAGCCAGTTGGACAGGGGCGCCGGGGAGCTGTTTTTT; CDR3: CASSQLDRGAGELFF